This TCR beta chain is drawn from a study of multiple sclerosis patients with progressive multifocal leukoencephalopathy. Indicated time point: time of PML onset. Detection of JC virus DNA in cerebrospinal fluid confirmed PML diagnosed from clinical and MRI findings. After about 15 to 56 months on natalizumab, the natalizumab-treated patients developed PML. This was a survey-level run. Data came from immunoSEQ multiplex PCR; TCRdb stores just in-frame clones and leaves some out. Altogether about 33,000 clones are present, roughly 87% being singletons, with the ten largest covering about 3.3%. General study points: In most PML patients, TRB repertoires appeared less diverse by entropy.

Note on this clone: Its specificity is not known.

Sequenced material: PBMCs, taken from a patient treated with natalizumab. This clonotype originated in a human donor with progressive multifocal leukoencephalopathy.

CDR3 sequence reads: CSADREGPLNTEAFF. CDR3 sequence (DNA): TGCAGCGCGGACAGGGAGGGTCCCTTGAACACTGAAGCTTTCTTT. The rearrangement uses TRBV29-1 and TRBJ1-1, with 8 bases fitting TRBD1. CDR1 and CDR2 from the germline V gene are SQVTM and ANQGSEA. The length of the CDR3 is 15 residues. V lost 7 bases and J lost 0; bases outside the gene matches: 10. Combining the CDR3 with reference TRBV29-1 and TRBJ1-1 gives the whole variable domain SAVISQKPSRDICQRGTSLTIQCQVDSQVTMMFWYRQQPGQSLTLIATANQGSEATYESGFVIDKFPISRPNLTFSTLTVSNMSPEDSSIYLCSADREGPLNTEAFFGQGTRLTVV.